Sequencing of this T cell receptor (beta chain) was carried out in a study of T cells in Graves' hyperthyroidism and ophthalmopathy (dated by TCRdb to between 2018 and 2020). With respect to the entire study: Peripheral blood samples were taken at the time of initial diagnosis, prior to any treatment. To identify distinguishing TCR V-J signatures, a discovery cohort of some 100 patients was used, comprising some 45 with Graves' ophthalmopathy and about 59 with stable Graves' hyperthyroidism. An independent validation cohort of around 20 hyperthyroidism patients and roughly 16 patients who later progressed to ophthalmopathy tested prospective prediction of ophthalmopathy. The 100 or so discovery patients were divided at random into training and test sets in a 7:3 ratio. Thyroid tissue and blood T-cell repertoires from roughly 6 Graves' hyperthyroidism patients were also compared in the study. Following sampling, methimazole starting at 30 mg daily was given to hyperthyroidism patients, and high-dose intravenous methylprednisolone was given to ophthalmopathy patients. The paper describes TCR Vbeta CDR3 sequencing of 120 to 150 peripheral blood samples, made up of 43 ophthalmopathy patients, roughly 72 hyperthyroidism patients and roughly 17 progressor patients. The full study reports these points: No statistical method was used to set the sample size in advance, and investigators knew the group allocation. In validation, the model predicted progression to ophthalmopathy with approximately 69% sensitivity and roughly 75% specificity, a median of 6.5 months before onset. A model built on a 13 V-J signature distinguished ophthalmopathy from stable hyperthyroidism, reaching over 85% sensitivity and 81.08% specificity in cross-validation and 80%/75% in testing. Most expanded thyroid clonotypes (frequency above 0.001) were also found in blood, which suggests that blood repertoires may mirror thyroid immune responses.

On this clonotype itself: Its antigen has not been determined. Per-base quality was not reported, and no clone a single base away is much larger than it.

Graves' hyperthyroidism was defined as stable when no progression to ophthalmopathy occurred over 18 months of follow-up. Hyperthyroidism patients were newly diagnosed, with disease duration under 2 months, and aged 18 to 65 years. Any patient with an uncontrolled infection, another autoimmune disease, pregnancy or lactation was excluded. Diagnoses were based on clinical symptoms, serum thyroxine and TRAb, thyroid ultrasound and orbital computed tomography. PBMCs were isolated from 7.5 to 10 ml of fresh peripheral blood by Ficoll-Paque density gradient centrifugation. Total RNA was extracted with Trizol reagent, and quality was checked on an Agilent 2100 Bioanalyzer. TCR beta CDR3 regions were amplified from RNA transcripts. The first round of RT-PCR for the TCR CDR3 was performed with the HTBI primer set and the Qiagen OneStep RT-PCR kit. Libraries were constructed in a second round of multiplex PCR, after which size selection and purification were carried out. Sequencing of the libraries was done on an Illumina HiSeq2000 using paired-end 100 bp reads. In the original analysis: SOAPnuke was used to process the raw data, throwing out any read that contained adapters or uncalled bases, had a mean Phred below 15, or lacked an exact constant-primer or identifier match. COPE v1.2.5 was used to merge high-quality paired reads, and clonotypes were defined as unique nucleotide sequences. MiTCR v1.1 was used to align clonotypes to the IMGT TRBV, TRBD and TRBJ reference segments. The analysis included only V-J combinations with a frequency above 0.0001, which together covered approximately 99% of the repertoires. The TCS score was defined as F50 (clonal expansion) divided by E x V (chaos), with BLOSUM62-based TCRdist calculated between CDR3 peptides within each V-J. Welch's t-statistics and random forest reduced around 520 V-J features to 13, which were used in a naive Bayes classifier (R e1071). TCRdb took the public reads, trimmed them with fastp at Q25, ran MiXCR for clone calling and kept in-frame beta chains. Identical CDR3 proteins give one entry, which carries the most common genes and DNA. The V and J calls were not made by the authors but by TCRdb's processing. Across this sample there are approximately 700,000 distinct CDR3 sequences, with roughly 15% seen only once. The top ten constitute about 8.4% of the sample.

The sequencing sample was made of blood. The TCR sequence derives from a man between 18 and 29 years old with Graves' hyperthyroidism.

Read as DNA, the sequence is TGTGCCAGTAAGCAGGGGCCGATGAACACTGAAGCTTTCTTT. This encodes CASKQGPMNTEAFF. The V and J segments used are TRBV19 and TRBJ1-1, and possibly TRBD1, on 6 matching bases. CDR1 and CDR2 are read off the germline V gene (reference sequence) as LNHDA and SQIVND. The CDR3 has 14 amino acids, counting the end cysteine and phenylalanine. Solely the CDR3 DNA is kept, with 42 bases framed from the first base. Trimming costs V 7 bases and J 0 bases, and their ends lie 12 bases apart.